The T cell receptor (beta chain) described here comes from a study of CD8+ T cells in alopecia areata. Study-level background: Tofacitinib lasted 6 to 18 months, then 6 months off drug. Study-level points and caveats: Relative to normal scalp, lesional scalp, especially alopecia totalis/universalis, showed higher clonality.

The treatment here: oral pan-JAK inhibitor, 5-10 mg twice daily. About this clone itself: Antigen: not known.

Trimming removed 2 bases from V and 6 bases from J, with 17 bases in between. The germline V gene has CDR1 MNHNS and CDR2 SASEGT. This CDR3 contains 16 residues. RNA, once extracted, was reverse transcribed into cDNA for use as the sequencing template. The protocol was immunoSEQ multiplex PCR, while the TCRdb copy is restricted to in-frame clones and leaves out a portion. The table has approximately 65,000 clones, 35% to 55% seen once. The starting material was CD8+ T cells sorted from blood, obtained at approximately week 37, from a patient treated with tofacitinib. The chain recombines TRBV6-1 with TRBJ1-5; possible D gene TRBD1, 5 bases. This clonotype was sampled from a human donor with alopecia areata. CDR3 sequence: CASSEIRGKWGQPQHF. DNA for the CDR3: TGTGCCAGCAGTGAAATAAGGGGAAAATGGGGTCAGCCCCAGCATTTT.